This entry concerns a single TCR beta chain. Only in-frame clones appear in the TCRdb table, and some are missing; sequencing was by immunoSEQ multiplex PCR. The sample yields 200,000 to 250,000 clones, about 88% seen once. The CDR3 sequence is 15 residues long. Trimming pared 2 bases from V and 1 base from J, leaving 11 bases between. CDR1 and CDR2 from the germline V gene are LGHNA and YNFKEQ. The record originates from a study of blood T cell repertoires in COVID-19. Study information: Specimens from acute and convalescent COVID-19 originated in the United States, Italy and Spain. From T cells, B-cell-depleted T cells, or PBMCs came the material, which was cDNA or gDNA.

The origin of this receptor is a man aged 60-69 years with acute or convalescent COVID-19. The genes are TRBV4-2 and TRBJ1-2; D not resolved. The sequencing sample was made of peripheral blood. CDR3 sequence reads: CASSQTTSLNYGYTF. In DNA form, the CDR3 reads TGTGCCAGCAGCCAAACGACAAGTCTTAACTATGGCTACACCTTC.